This T cell receptor beta chain was captured in a study of cytomegalovirus exposure and HLA in healthy donors. Study conclusions and caveats: The authors excluded some V segments, including TRBV6-2 and TRBV6-3, as indistinguishable. Differences between HLA loci emerged in a later analysis of TCR association rates, with DRB1 most and HLA-C fewest.

The ends were cut back, 1 base at V and 0 bases at J, with 15 bases in the middle. Germline V CDR1 and CDR2: SNHLY, FYNNEI. CDR3 size: 18 residues. A multiplex PCR was run with 60 Vbeta primers and 13 Jbeta primers. Per the original methods: The authors later counted 65 million to 90 million unique TCR beta chains, around 9.9 million of them shared. Assay: immunoSEQ multiplex PCR; the TCRdb copy retains only in-frame clones and omits some. The DNA was the basis for D and trimming; V, J and clone size are from that table. This sample's clone table lists roughly 190,000 clones. Worth noting for this clone: Its cognate antigen is unknown.

The chain recombines TRBV2 with TRBJ1-4, with a possible D match to TRBD1 (5 bases). The receptor was isolated from a woman between 18 and 29 years old in good health and CMV-seropositive. The sequencing input was PBMCs. CDR3 nucleotides: TGTGCCAGCAGTGAAGTTTGGGGGGATTTGGCAACTAATGAAAAACTGTTTTTT. This translates into CASSEVWGDLATNEKLFF.